These 3 T cell receptor beta chains were sequenced from one sample in a study of T cells in Graves' hyperthyroidism and ophthalmopathy. Researchers amplified the TCR beta CDR3 regions from RNA transcripts. In the first-round RT-PCR of the TCR CDR3, the HTBI primer set was used. One entry per CDR3 protein, called by TCRdb with MiXCR from the multiplex PCR reads. In the table there are 600,000 or so distinct CDR3 sequences, roughly 15% of which are singletons. Input material: blood. These receptors came from a woman aged 45-59 years with Graves' ophthalmopathy.

This clonotype was counted at least ten times. The chain has TRBV7-9 and TRBJ1-1; D not certain. Between the trimmed V and J ends, which lost 1 base and 11 bases, there was a span of 11 bases. The germline V gene has CDR1 SEHNR and CDR2 FQNEAQ (reference sequence). The CDR3 is 12 residues long. For the CDR3, the DNA is TGTGCCAGCAGCTTAGAGGTAGAATCGGCTTTCTTT. It yields the protein CASSLEVESAFF.

Regarding this clonotype: A much more abundant neighbour one base away suggests this may be a read error. The rearrangement uses TRBV12-3 or TRBV12-4 and TRBJ2-5; the D gene is possibly TRBD1 (5 bases). The CDR3 covers 14 residues. The CDR3 sequence: CACRLWGIQETQYF. The CDR3 bases are TGTGCCTGCAGGCTGTGGGGCATCCAAGAGACCCAGTACTTC.

This clonotype was counted many times. This chain joins TRBV7-9 and TRBJ2-7, with D perhaps assigned TRBD1 or TRBD2 (6 bases each). The CDR3 contains 15 residues. Germline CDR1 reads SEHNR; CDR2 reads FQNEAQ (reference sequence). V lost 3 bases, J lost 6 bases, and 18 bases lay in between. This CDR3 reads CASSLGGNRRAEQYF. CDR3 DNA: TGTGCCAGCAGCTTGGGGGGCAACAGGAGGGCCGAGCAGTACTTC. The full variable domain, its missing parts supplied by reference TRBV7-9 and TRBJ2-7, is DTGVSQNPRHKITKRGQNVTFRCDPISEHNRLYWYRQTLGQGPEFLTYFQNEAQLEKSRLLSDRFSAERPKGSFSTLEIQRTEQGDSAMYLCASSLGGNRRAEQYFGPGTRLTVT.